Shown below are 16 T cell receptor beta chains from a single sample sequenced in a study of blood T cell repertoires in COVID-19. Here immunoSEQ multiplex PCR was the method, and the copy in TCRdb shows in-frame clones only, minus some. This table holds approximately 40,000 clones, 91% found once. The sequenced material came from peripheral blood. These receptor sequences come from a woman aged 80 or older with acute or convalescent COVID-19.

This clone was seen a handful of times. The chain recombines TRBV9 with TRBJ1-2; TRBD1 is a possible D gene (5 bases). Trimming left V 0 bases short and J 5 bases short, with 11 bases between. This CDR3 is 14 amino acids long. Germline CDR1 and CDR2: SGDLS and YYNGEE. Here the CDR3 DNA reads TGTGCCAGCAGCGTAGGGCAGGGATTATATGGCTACACCTTC. Translated, it gives CASSVGQGLYGYTF.

The chain joins TRBV5-1 to TRBJ2-5; 9 bases map to TRBD2. Trimming at V came to 3 bases and at J to 1 base, leaving 4 bases not matched to a gene. CDR3 size: 15 residues. Germline V CDR1 and CDR2: SGHRS, YFSETQ. This CDR3 reads CASSSGTSSQETQYF. The CDR3 coding sequence is TGCGCCAGCAGCTCGGGGACTAGCAGCCAAGAGACCCAGTACTTC.

This clone was detected only a few times. V is TRBV7-9 and J is TRBJ1-1; TRBD1 matches 8 bases. Germline V gives CDR1 SEHNR, CDR2 FQNEAQ (reference sequence). CDR3 length: 13 residues. V gave up 1 base and J gave up 11 bases; unmatched junction bases: 6. CDR3: CASSLEQGVQAFF. The CDR3 coding sequence is TGTGCCAGCAGCTTAGAACAGGGGGTTCAGGCTTTCTTT.

The chain is built from TRBV7-9 and TRBJ1-6, with D maybe TRBD1 (5 bases). This CDR3 is built from 16 residues. Per the germline V gene, CDR1 is SEHNR and CDR2 is FQNEAQ (reference sequence). V was shortened by 0 bases and J by 7 bases, with 13 bases between the two germline ends. CDR3 DNA: TGTGCCAGCAGCTTAGCAGCCCCCGGGGGAAATTCACCCCTCCACTTT. Translating gives CASSLAAPGGNSPLHF.

The chain couples TRBV6-2 or TRBV6-3 to TRBJ1-1; 7 nucleotides agree with TRBD1. Trimming at V came to 5 bases and at J to 4 bases, leaving 4 bases not matched to a gene. Germline V gene lookup returns CDR1 MNHEY and CDR2 SVGEGT. The length of the CDR3 is 13 residues. In DNA form, the CDR3 reads TGTGCCAGCAGTCCCCGACAGGGCACTGAAGCTTTCTTT. Protein sequence: CASSPRQGTEAFF.

The V and J genes are TRBV5-1 and TRBJ2-5; 13 bases agree with TRBD2. Germline V lookup: CDR1 SGHRS, CDR2 YFSETQ. Germline trimming cut 5 bases from V and 6 bases from J; bases unmatched to any gene: 7. The CDR3 spans 15 residues. The CDR3: CASSSGLAGSKTQYF. Written as DNA, the CDR3 is TGCGCCAGCAGTTCGGGACTAGCGGGGTCAAAGACCCAGTACTTC.

The chain carries TRBV7-9 and TRBJ2-3; 10 nucleotides agree with TRBD2. V shed 1 base, J shed 4 bases, and the junction held 8 bases outside the gene matches. There are 17 residues in the CDR3. CDR1 is SEHNR and CDR2 is FQNEAQ in the germline V gene (reference sequence). CDR3 region: CASSLVASGSPADTQYF. In nucleotides, the CDR3 is TGTGCCAGCAGCTTAGTGGCTAGCGGGAGTCCCGCAGATACGCAGTATTTT.

This chain links TRBV10-2 with TRBJ1-2; unclear D gene. The V gene's germline CDR1 is WSHSY and CDR2 SAAADI. This CDR3 is built from 14 residues. V lost 0 bases and J lost 8, with 13 bases in between. The CDR3 loop reads CASSESPRRQGYTF. CDR3 bases: TGCGCCAGCAGTGAGTCCCCGCGCAGGCAGGGCTACACCTTC.

Here the CDR3 reads CASKPGQGLSNQPQHF. The CDR3 DNA sequence: TGTGCCAGTAAACCGGGACAGGGGCTGAGCAATCAGCCCCAGCATTTT. The chain links TRBV19 to TRBJ1-5; TRBD1 aligns across 10 bases. The J segment lost 1 base and the V segment lost 7 bases, leaving 7 bases of the junction unmatched. Looked up from germline, CDR1 is LNHDA and CDR2 is SQIVND (reference sequence). The length of the CDR3 is 16 residues. Using reference TRBV19 and TRBJ1-5 for the parts outside the CDR3, the full variable domain is DGGITQSPKYLFRKEGQNVTLSCEQNLNHDAMYWYRQDPGQGLRLIYYSQIVNDFQKGDIAEGYSVSREKKESFPLTVTSAQKNPTAFYLCASKPGQGLSNQPQHFGDGTRLSIL.

J is TRBJ2-5 and V is TRBV5-4; 9 bases fit TRBD2. CDR1 is SGHNT and CDR2 is YYREEE in the germline V gene (reference sequence). Trimming at V came to 4 bases and at J to 5 bases, leaving 12 bases not matched to a gene. The CDR3 consists of 16 residues. CDR3 residues: CASSQSAGGGGETQYF. The CDR3, as DNA: TGTGCCAGCAGCCAGTCAGCGGGGGGAGGTGGGGAGACCCAGTACTTC. The full variable domain, rest sourced from reference TRBV5-4 and TRBJ2-5, is ETGVTQSPTHLIKTRGQQVTLRCSSQSGHNTVSWYQQALGQGPQFIFQYYREEENGRGNFPPRFSGLQFPNYSSELNVNALELDDSALYLCASSQSAGGGGETQYFGPGTRLLVL.

The rearrangement uses TRBV6-5 and TRBJ1-4, with 9 nucleotides matching TRBD1. V lost 2 bases and J lost 8; bases outside the gene matches: 6. The germline gives CDR1 MNHEY, CDR2 SVGAGI. The CDR3 length is 15 residues. Here the CDR3 DNA reads TGTGCCAGCAGTTACACACGACAGGGGGGAGAAAAACTGTTTTTT. It yields the protein CASSYTRQGGEKLFF.

The chain recombines TRBV25-1 with TRBJ2-7, with D uncertain. Germline CDR1 MGHDK, CDR2 SYGVNS. V lost 0 bases and J lost 0, with 12 bases in between. The CDR3 length is 16 residues. As DNA, the CDR3 is TGTGCCAGCAGTGAATATTCTTACAAAAGCTCCTACGAGCAGTACTTC. It encodes CASSEYSYKSSYEQYF.

This sequence joins TRBV6-5 and TRBJ2-3, with D maybe TRBD2 (5 bases). The V end lost 6 bases, the J end lost 0 bases, and 10 bases lay between the germline ends. The CDR3 extends over 14 amino acids. The V gene's germline CDR1 is MNHEY and CDR2 SVGAGI. DNA of the CDR3: TGTGCCAGCAGAAGCGGCTATAGCACAGATACGCAGTATTTT. Protein sequence: CASRSGYSTDTQYF.

The J gene is TRBJ1-2, the V gene TRBV5-4; no definite D call. Germline values: CDR1 SGHNT, CDR2 YYREEE (reference sequence). This CDR3 has 12 amino acids. Trimming shortened V by 0 bases and J by 4 bases, and 4 bases separated the two germline ends. The CDR3 bases are TGTGCCAGCAGCTTGGGGGCCTATGGCTACACCTTC. This gives the protein CASSLGAYGYTF. Combining the CDR3 with reference TRBV5-4 and TRBJ1-2 gives the whole variable domain ETGVTQSPTHLIKTRGQQVTLRCSSQSGHNTVSWYQQALGQGPQFIFQYYREEENGRGNFPPRFSGLQFPNYSSELNVNALELDDSALYLCASSLGAYGYTFGSGTRLTVV.

The CDR3 DNA follows: TGTGCCAGCAGCTCAAGACAGCAAGAGACCCAGTACTTC. Translation gives CASSSRQQETQYF. The chain combines TRBV7-2 with TRBJ2-5, with a weak D call TRBD1 (5 bases). The CDR3 consists of 13 residues. Germline V gives CDR1 SGHTA, CDR2 FQGNSA. V shed 4 bases and J shed 2 bases, with 8 bases lying between them.

Only one count was recorded for this clone. The rearrangement links TRBV28 to TRBJ2-7, with 7 positions matching TRBD1. Germline CDR1 MDHEN, CDR2 SYDVKM. Unmatched junction bases numbered 14, after V lost 5 bases and J lost 7 bases. The CDR3 extends over 15 amino acids. The CDR3 loop is CASSPPSGGTQEQYF. In DNA form, the CDR3 reads TGTGCCAGCAGTCCCCCTTCAGGGGGAACGCAAGAGCAGTACTTC.